This T cell receptor (beta chain) was sequenced during a study of cytotoxic CD8 clonotypes in ibrutinib-treated CLL. The CDR3 totals 13 residues. Trimming shortened V by 2 bases and J by 2 bases, and 7 bases separated the two germline ends. CDR1 and CDR2 (germline): SGHRS, YFSETQ. Assay: immunoSEQ multiplex PCR; the TCRdb copy retains only in-frame clones and omits some. Of around 140,000 clones in the sample, about 84% were seen once. The starting material was PBMCs, obtained after 36 months of ibrutinib treatment. The source of this sequence is a human donor with chronic lymphocytic leukemia. The J gene is TRBJ2-5, the V gene TRBV5-1; TRBD1 might be the D (5 bases). CDR3 amino acids: CASSFQGQETQYF. CDR3 sequence (DNA): TGCGCCAGCAGCTTTCAGGGTCAAGAGACCCAGTACTTC.